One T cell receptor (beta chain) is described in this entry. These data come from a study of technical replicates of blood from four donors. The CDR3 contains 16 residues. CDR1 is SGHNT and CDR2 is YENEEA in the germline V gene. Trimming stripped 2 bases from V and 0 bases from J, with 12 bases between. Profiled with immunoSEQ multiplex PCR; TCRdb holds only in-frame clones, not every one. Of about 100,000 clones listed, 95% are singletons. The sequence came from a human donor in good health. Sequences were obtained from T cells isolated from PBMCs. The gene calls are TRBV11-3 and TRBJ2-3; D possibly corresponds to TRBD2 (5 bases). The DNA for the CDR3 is TGTGCCAGCAGCTTAATGAGAGGGATTAGCACAGATACGCAGTATTTT. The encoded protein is CASSLMRGISTDTQYF.